The rows below give T cell receptor beta chains drawn from one sample of a study of T cell changes during pregnancy in multiple sclerosis. Assay: immunoSEQ multiplex PCR; the TCRdb copy retains only in-frame clones and omits some. The data contain more than 55,000 clones, roughly nine tenths of them seen just once; the ten biggest clones take up approximately 1.6%. The starting material was peripheral blood, obtained in the first trimester of pregnancy. These receptors all come from a female donor in good health, enrolled as a control in a pregnancy study. Each CDR3 is given with its conserved first and last residue. The D gene is left open where the match is weak. Not all rows give a size; the values are once, few, many and, for expanded clones, a class.

TRBV27	.	TRBD2	TRBJ2-3	CASSLSAGGRDTQYF	TGTGCCAGCAGTTTATCAGCGGGAGGTCGGGATACGCAGTATTTT
TRBV4-1	.	.	TRBJ2-7	CASSQDLLIASSYEQYF	TGCGCCAGCAGCCAAGATTTACTCATTGCTTCCTCCTACGAGCAGTACTTC
TRBV7-2	.	.	TRBJ1-1	CASSRNRAEAFF	TGTGCCAGCAGCCGAAACAGGGCTGAAGCTTTCTTT
TRBV29-1	.	TRBD2	TRBJ2-1	CSVVGTSGYNEQFF	TGCAGCGTTGTGGGGACTAGCGGCTACAATGAGCAGTTCTTC
TRBV10-3	once	TRBD2	TRBJ2-3	CAISESGGASTDTQYF	TGTGCCATCAGTGAGTCGGGAGGGGCTAGCACAGATACGCAGTATTTT
TRBV20-1	few	.	TRBJ1-2	CSASPLEGYTF	TGCAGTGCTAGCCCCCTGGAGGGCTACACCTTC
TRBV19	few	TRBD1	TRBJ2-1	CASSIGSGTGADEQFF	TGTGCCAGTAGTATAGGATCCGGGACAGGGGCCGATGAGCAGTTCTTC
TRBV4-1	.	.	TRBJ2-1	CASSQLSLSEQFF	TGCGCCAGCAGCCAACTTAGCTTGAGTGAGCAGTTCTTC
TRBV6-1	.	.	TRBJ2-7	CASSESAGSSYEQYF	TGTGCCAGCAGTGAATCGGCGGGTAGCTCCTACGAGCAGTACTTC
TRBV2	.	.	TRBJ2-7	CASSEYGQAFYEQYF	TGTGCCAGCAGTGAATATGGGCAGGCCTTCTACGAGCAGTACTTC
TRBV19	.	.	TRBJ2-1	CASSLADNEQFF	TGTGCCAGTAGCTTAGCGGACAATGAGCAGTTCTTC
TRBV27	.	.	TRBJ2-1	CASSPTTFVPSNEQFF	TGTGCCAGCAGTCCTACTACCTTTGTACCATCCAATGAGCAGTTCTTC
TRBV6-5	.	TRBD1	TRBJ2-7	CASRPGQGAYEQYF	TGTGCCAGCAGGCCGGGACAGGGGGCTTACGAGCAGTACTTC
TRBV4-2	.	.	TRBJ2-7	CASSQHLGQGGYEQYF	TGTGCCAGCAGCCAACACCTCGGACAGGGAGGGTACGAGCAGTACTTC
TRBV19	.	TRBD2	TRBJ2-3	CASRLAGPLTDTQYF	TGTGCCAGTCGCCTAGCGGGCCCCCTCACAGATACGCAGTATTTT
TRBV25-1	few	.	TRBJ1-4	CASSEPGEKLFF	TGTGCCAGCAGTGAACCAGGGGAAAAACTGTTTTTT
TRBV9	.	TRBD1	TRBJ2-7	CASSAHGQGRLEQYF	TGTGCCAGCAGCGCTCACGGACAGGGGAGGCTCGAGCAGTACTTC
TRBV6-1	few	TRBD1	TRBJ1-2	CASSGLTGAGYGYTF	TGTGCCAGCAGTGGTTTGACAGGGGCCGGCTATGGCTACACCTTC
TRBV10-3	.	TRBD2	TRBJ2-3	CAISDTSGRTPDTQYF	TGTGCCATCAGCGATACTAGCGGGAGGACGCCAGATACGCAGTATTTT
TRBV7-9	.	.	TRBJ2-1	CASTPLSANYNEQFF	TGTGCCAGCACCCCTTTGAGCGCTAATTACAATGAGCAGTTCTTC
TRBV6-5	.	.	TRBJ1-1	CASSYSTGKAFF	TGTGCCAGCAGTTACTCCACAGGGAAAGCTTTCTTT
TRBV19	.	TRBD2	TRBJ2-7	CATGLAESYEQYF	TGTGCCACTGGACTAGCGGAATCCTACGAGCAGTACTTC
TRBV27	.	.	TRBJ1-1	CASSLSPGLGTEAFF	TGTGCCAGCAGTTTATCCCCAGGGTTGGGCACTGAAGCTTTCTTT
TRBV4-1	once	.	TRBJ2-5	CASSQGAGFKQIQYF	TGCGCCAGCAGCCAAGGCGCAGGGTTCAAACAAATACAGTACTTC
TRBV6-1	once	.	TRBJ2-6	CASSEGGRQSHPSGANVLTF	TGTGCCAGCAGTGAGGGGGGTCGGCAGAGTCATCCCTCTGGGGCCAACGTCCTGACTTTC
TRBV4-2	.	.	TRBJ2-7	CASSQPSYEQYF	TGTGCCAGCAGCCAGCCGAGTTACGAGCAGTACTTC
TRBV5-1	few	TRBD1	TRBJ1-4	CASSLGGTGGEKLFF	TGCGCCAGCAGCTTGGGTGGGACAGGTGGTGAAAAACTGTTTTTT
TRBV5-6	.	.	TRBJ1-5	CASSLGDQPQHF	TGTGCCAGCAGCTTGGGAGATCAGCCCCAGCATTTT
TRBV5-1	.	.	TRBJ2-3	CASSFGPLVGTDTQYF	TGCGCCAGCAGCTTTGGGCCGTTAGTCGGCACAGATACGCAGTATTTT
TRBV7-7	.	TRBD2	TRBJ2-1	CASSLGRESTGNEQFF	TGTGCTAGCAGCTTAGGGCGGGAGAGTACCGGCAATGAGCAGTTCTTC
TRBV2	.	.	TRBJ1-6	CASSAPFPNSPLHF	TGTGCCAGCAGTGCTCCCTTCCCCAATTCACCCCTCCACTTT
TRBV13	.	.	TRBJ1-5	CASSRGAGNQPQHF	TGTGCCAGCTCTCGGGGGGCGGGTAATCAGCCCCAGCATTTT
TRBV19	.	.	TRBJ2-1	CASSMEGIGYNEQFF	TGTGCCAGTAGTATGGAGGGTATCGGCTATAATGAGCAGTTCTTC
TRBV27	.	TRBD2	TRBJ2-1	CASSLSGSAANEQFF	TGTGCCAGCAGTTTAAGCGGGAGCGCGGCCAATGAGCAGTTCTTC
TRBV2	.	TRBD2	TRBJ2-7	CASSISGTISYEQYF	TGTGCCAGCAGTATTAGCGGGACCATCTCCTACGAGCAGTACTTC
TRBV29-1	.	.	TRBJ2-1	CSVAEKNEQFF	TGCAGCGTGGCCGAAAAGAATGAGCAGTTCTTC
TRBV4-1	.	TRBD1	TRBJ2-7	CASSPWDSYSYEQYF	TGCGCCAGCAGCCCGTGGGACAGCTACTCCTACGAGCAGTACTTC
TRBV5-1	.	.	TRBJ2-5	CASSLQGAIQETQYF	TGCGCCAGCAGCTTGCAGGGTGCGATCCAAGAGACCCAGTACTTC
TRBV6-5	.	.	TRBJ1-5	CASSRRNNQPQHF	TGTGCCAGCAGTAGGCGGAACAATCAGCCCCAGCATTTT
TRBV7-2	.	.	TRBJ2-5	CASSLGGLIETQYF	TGTGCCAGCAGCTTAGGAGGCCTGATTGAGACCCAGTACTTC